The 25 T cell receptor beta chains below were found in one sample sequenced in a study of T cells in Graves' hyperthyroidism and ophthalmopathy (dated by TCRdb to 2018 to 2020). The receptor library was made with multiplex PCR. Instrument used: Illumina HiSeq 2000. Amplification of TCR beta CDR3 regions was carried out from RNA transcripts. The first round of RT-PCR for the TCR CDR3 was performed with the HTBI primer set and the Qiagen OneStep RT-PCR kit. The public reads were reprocessed in TCRdb via fastp at Q25 and MiXCR, keeping in-frame beta chains. CDR3 protein duplicates are merged, each entry listing the most common genes and DNA. In all, the sample holds 500,000 to 600,000 distinct CDR3 sequences, and around 45% of those were seen once. Together, the top ten hold about 20% of the sample. Specimen: peripheral blood or thyroid tissue (not recorded which). Source of these receptors: an adult woman with Graves' disease, either hyperthyroidism or ophthalmopathy (not recorded which).

This clonotype occurred many times. This chain uses TRBV7-2 with TRBJ2-7, with D possibly TRBD2 on 6 matching bases. CDR3 length: 14 residues. V shed 9 bases and J shed 1 base, with 16 bases lying between them. Germline loops: CDR1 SGHTA, CDR2 FQGNSA. Here the CDR3 reads CASKWRERSYEQYF. The DNA of the CDR3 is TGTGCCAGTAAGTGGAGGGAGAGATCCTACGAGCAGTACTTC.

This clonotype was recorded many times. CDR3 DNA sequence: TGTGCCAGCAGCTTAGTCAGCGGGAGGGCGAACACCGGGGAGCTGTTTTTT. Its protein product is CASSLVSGRANTGELFF. The chain couples TRBV7-6 to TRBJ2-2, with TRBD2 matching over 10 bases. Germline assignment: CDR1 SGHVS and CDR2 FNYEAQ. V lost 1 base to trimming and J lost 0 bases; unmatched junction nucleotides: 2. The CDR3 runs to 17 residues.

The chain joins TRBV28 to TRBJ2-7; D unresolved. This CDR3 comprises 14 residues. The ends were cut back, 7 bases at V and 2 bases at J, with 15 bases in the middle. CDR1 is MDHEN and CDR2 is SYDVKM in the germline V gene. CDR3 sequence (DNA): TGTGCCAGCACTCTCTCGTTGGGAACCTACGAGCAGTACTTC. Protein: CASTLSLGTYEQYF.

The table lists this clonotype with many counts. The chain recombines TRBV5-1 with TRBJ2-2; perhaps TRBD2 as D (5 bases). CDR1 is SGHRS, CDR2 YFSETQ, per germline. There are 14 residues in the CDR3. Trimming removed 2 bases from V and 3 bases from J, with 8 bases in between. The CDR3 DNA reads TGCGCCAGCAGCTTCAGAGGGCACACCGGGGAGCTGTTTTTT. This sequence encodes CASSFRGHTGELFF. Looking up the rest from reference TRBV5-1 and TRBJ2-2 gives the full variable domain: KAGVTQTPRYLIKTRGQQVTLSCSPISGHRSVSWYQQTPGQGLQFLFEYFSETQRNKGNFPGRFSGRQFSNSRSEMNVSTLELGDSALYLCASSFRGHTGELFFGEGSRLTVL.

The chain is built from TRBV10-3 and TRBJ1-2, with D maybe TRBD1 (6 bases). V lost 6 bases to trimming and J lost 8 bases, with 16 bases between them. Germline V CDR1 and CDR2: ENHRY, SYGVKD. This CDR3 has 13 residues. Written as DNA, the CDR3 is TGTGCCATCAGCAGCCCAACAGGGAAAGGCTACACCTTC. Encoded protein: CAISSPTGKGYTF.

This clonotype was observed at least ten times. The chain links TRBV15 to TRBJ2-6; 10 nucleotides align to TRBD1. Looked up from germline, CDR1 is LNHNV and CDR2 is YYDKDF (reference sequence). The CDR3 has 17 amino acids. J lost 1 base, V lost 6 bases, and 6 bases had no gene match. The CDR3 DNA reads as TGTGCCACCAGTGGGACAGGGGAAGGTTCTGGGGCCAACGTCCTGACTTTC. Protein product: CATSGTGEGSGANVLTF.

This clonotype was seen more than once but under ten times. V and J are TRBV24-1 and TRBJ2-2, with D perhaps TRBD2 (6 bases). Trimming stripped 0 bases from V and 4 bases from J, with 14 bases between. The length of the CDR3 is 17 residues. CDR1 is KGHDR, CDR2 SFDVKD, per germline. The CDR3 DNA sequence: TGTGCCACCAGTGATTTGGGCAGGGAGGCGTTCACCGGGGAGCTGTTTTTT. Translated, it gives CATSDLGREAFTGELFF.

In the case of this clonotype: At one boundary the junction diverges from the germline segment, which might be a read error. The chain has TRBV4-1 and TRBJ1-2, with D perhaps matching TRBD1 (5 bases). The CDR3 is 13 residues long. Germline loops: CDR1 MGHRA, CDR2 YSYEKL. CDR3 bases: TGTGCCAGCAGCCAAGCCGGGGGGTATGGCTACACCTTC. Amino acid sequence: CASSQAGGYGYTF.

This clonotype was counted many times. The chain employs TRBV5-1 and TRBJ2-7; D is tentatively TRBD1 or TRBD2 (7 bases each). Germline lookup yields CDR1 SGHRS and CDR2 YFSETQ. V lost 2 bases to trimming and J lost 5 bases, with 14 bases between them. The CDR3 is made up of 14 amino acids. The CDR3 is CASSFRRGGHEQYF. The CDR3 region has the DNA TGCGCCAGCAGCTTCCGCAGGGGGGGTCACGAGCAGTACTTC.

This clonotype has ten or more counts. The CDR3 coding sequence is TGTGCCACCAGCAGAGATAGCGGACAGGGCCCAGCTAACTATGGCTACACCTTC. Protein: CATSRDSGQGPANYGYTF. The V call is TRBV15, the J call TRBJ1-2; TRBD1 aligns across 8 bases. The CDR3 totals 18 residues. Trimming removed 0 bases from V and 0 bases from J; junction bases left unmatched: 9. The germline gives CDR1 LNHNV, CDR2 YYDKDF (reference sequence).

V gene TRBV24-1 combines with J gene TRBJ2-5; D remains ambiguous. Between the trimmed V and J ends, which lost 5 bases and 9 bases, there was a span of 12 bases. This CDR3 has 12 residues. Germline V gene data show CDR1 as KGHDR and CDR2 as SFDVKD. CDR3 in DNA: TGTGCCACCAGTGCCCCCGCGACGTCCCAGTACTTC. This sequence encodes CATSAPATSQYF.

V gene TRBV9 combines with J gene TRBJ1-4; TRBD1 matches 7 bases. CDR3 length equals 16 residues. Germline V gives CDR1 SGDLS, CDR2 YYNGEE. The V and J ends lost 3 bases and 0 bases, in that order; junction bases with no gene match: 5. The CDR3 sequence is CASSDRQGATNEKLFF. The CDR3 bases are TGTGCCAGCAGCGACAGACAGGGCGCAACTAATGAAAAACTGTTTTTT.

This chain uses TRBV15 with TRBJ2-5; 8 bases align to TRBD2. The length of the CDR3 is 17 residues. J gave up 4 bases and V 4 bases, and 14 bases lay outside the gene matches. Germline lookup yields CDR1 LNHNV and CDR2 YYDKDF (reference sequence). CDR3: CATSIGSGGPRGETQYF. The CDR3 DNA sequence: TGTGCCACCAGCATCGGATCGGGAGGGCCTAGGGGAGAGACCCAGTACTTC.

This sequence joins TRBV29-1 and TRBJ1-2; 8 bases agree with TRBD1. Losses at the gene ends were 8 bases for V and 4 bases for J; bases not matched to a gene: 9. Germline V lookup: CDR1 SQVTM, CDR2 ANQGSEA. The CDR3 spans 13 residues. CDR3 residues: CSSDREVIYGYTF. In nucleotides, the CDR3 is TGCAGCTCGGACAGGGAGGTTATCTATGGCTACACCTTC.

This clonotype appeared many times. The chain is built from TRBV25-1 and TRBJ1-3; D remains ambiguous. Germline values: CDR1 MGHDK, CDR2 SYGVNS. With 6 bases removed from V and 0 bases from J, the gap between germline ends came to 9 bases. The CDR3 sequence is 14 residues long. The CDR3 sequence is CASSVPNSGNTIYF. DNA for the CDR3: TGTGCCAGCAGCGTACCCAACTCTGGAAACACCATATATTTT.

This clonotype was seen many times. CDR3: CSVEGRMNTGELFF. DNA of the CDR3: TGCAGCGTTGAAGGCCGGATGAACACCGGGGAGCTGTTTTTT. This chain links TRBV29-1 with TRBJ2-2; unclear D gene. The CDR3 sequence is 14 residues long. Trimming cost V 1 base and J 1 base, with 7 bases left between them. Germline assignment: CDR1 SQVTM and CDR2 ANQGSEA.

In its sample, this clonotype was seen many times. The chain links TRBV4-1 to TRBJ2-7, with 7 bases matching TRBD1. The CDR3 is made up of 13 amino acids. Unmatched junction bases numbered 2, after V lost 4 bases and J lost 2 bases. The germline CDR1 and CDR2 sequences are MGHRA and YSYEKL. DNA for the CDR3: TGCGCCAGCAGCCGGGACAGTGCCTACGAGCAGTACTTC. The encoded protein is CASSRDSAYEQYF.

This clonotype was observed many times. This rearrangement joins TRBV12-3 or TRBV12-4 to TRBJ1-6, with D possibly being TRBD1 (6 bases). V was pared by 5 bases and J by 7 bases, with 12 bases between. The length of the CDR3 is 14 residues. CDR3 sequence reads: CASSQPGTNSPLHF. The CDR3, as DNA: TGTGCCAGCAGTCAACCGGGGACAAATTCACCCCTCCACTTT.

This clonotype occurred many times. This chain links TRBV10-2 with TRBJ2-7; 10 nucleotides agree with TRBD1. The CDR3 covers 14 residues. J was trimmed by 3 bases and V by 4 bases; bases with no gene match: 3. CDR1 is WSHSY, CDR2 SAAADI, per germline. DNA for the CDR3: TGCGCCAGCAGTGCGGGACAGGGGATCTACGAGCAGTACTTC. Translating gives CASSAGQGIYEQYF.

This clonotype was seen at least ten times. The rearrangement joins TRBV5-6 to TRBJ2-5, with D possibly called TRBD1 or TRBD2 (6 bases each). The CDR3 contains 14 residues. Per the germline V gene, CDR1 is SGHDT and CDR2 is YYEEEE. Trimming cost V 1 base and J 4 bases, with 11 bases left between them. CDR3 in DNA: TGTGCCAGCAGCTTGTCTTCGGGGGCAGAGACCCAGTACTTC. Its translation: CASSLSSGAETQYF.

This clonotype was counted ten times or more. The chain couples TRBV2 to TRBJ2-5; 8 positions agree with TRBD2. CDR1 and CDR2 (germline): SNHLY, FYNNEI. This CDR3 contains 15 residues. V lost 3 bases to trimming and J lost 4 bases; unmatched junction nucleotides: 7. The CDR3 reads CASSDRGAGVETQYF. In DNA, the CDR3 is TGTGCCAGCAGTGATAGGGGAGCGGGAGTAGAGACCCAGTACTTC.

The J gene is TRBJ2-7, the V gene TRBV29-1; 11 positions match TRBD2. The length of the CDR3 is 14 residues. The ends lost 6 bases at V and 2 bases at J; junction bases unmatched: 6. Germline V lookup: CDR1 SQVTM, CDR2 ANQGSEA. Here the CDR3 DNA reads TGCAGCGTGGAGACTAGCGGGACTACCTACGAGCAGTACTTC. Amino acid sequence: CSVETSGTTYEQYF.

The CDR3 coding sequence is TGCGCCAGCAGCGCCCAGTTGGGACAAGACACCGGGGAGCTGTTTTTT. Translated: CASSAQLGQDTGELFF. This rearrangement joins TRBV5-1 to TRBJ2-2; the D gene is possibly TRBD1 (6 bases). Deletions cut 4 bases from V and 3 bases from J, with 16 bases between. Germline CDR1 is SGHRS and CDR2 is YFSETQ. The CDR3 length is 16 residues.

This clonotype was observed a handful of times. The junction shows a germline mismatch at one end, possibly a read error. J is TRBJ2-7 and V is TRBV10-3, with D tentatively TRBD2 (8 bases). The CDR3 sequence is 15 residues long. Germline V CDR1 and CDR2: ENHRY, SYGVKD. CDR3 in DNA: TGTGCCAGCAGTTACCGGGGGGGACAGACCTACGAGCAGTACTTC. Its protein product is CASSYRGGQTYEQYF.

The table lists this clonotype with many counts. The genes are TRBV2 and TRBJ1-5, with D tentatively TRBD1 (6 bases). V lost 7 bases, J lost 0 bases, and 10 bases lay in between. Germline V gene data show CDR1 as SNHLY and CDR2 as FYNNEI. CDR3 size: 14 residues. This chain's CDR3 is CASTRGDSNQPQHF. The CDR3 region has the DNA TGTGCCAGCACGAGGGGGGATAGCAATCAGCCCCAGCATTTT. The full variable domain, in which reference TRBV2 and TRBJ1-5 provide the parts outside the CDR3, is EPEVTQTPSHQVTQMGQEVILRCVPISNHLYFYWYRQILGQKVEFLVSFYNNEISEKSEIFDDQFSVERPDGSNFTLKIRSTKLEDSAMYFCASTRGDSNQPQHFGDGTRLSIL.